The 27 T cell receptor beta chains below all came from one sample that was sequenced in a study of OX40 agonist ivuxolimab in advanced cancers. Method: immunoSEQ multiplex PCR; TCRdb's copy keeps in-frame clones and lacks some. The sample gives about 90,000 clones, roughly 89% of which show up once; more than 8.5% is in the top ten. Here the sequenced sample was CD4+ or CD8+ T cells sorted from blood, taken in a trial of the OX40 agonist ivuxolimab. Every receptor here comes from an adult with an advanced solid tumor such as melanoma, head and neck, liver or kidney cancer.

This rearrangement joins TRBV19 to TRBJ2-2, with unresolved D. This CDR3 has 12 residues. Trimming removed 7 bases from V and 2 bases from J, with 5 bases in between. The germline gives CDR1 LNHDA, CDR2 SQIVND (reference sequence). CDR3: CASKRNTGELFF. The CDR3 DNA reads TGTGCCAGTAAGCGAAACACCGGGGAGCTGTTTTTT.

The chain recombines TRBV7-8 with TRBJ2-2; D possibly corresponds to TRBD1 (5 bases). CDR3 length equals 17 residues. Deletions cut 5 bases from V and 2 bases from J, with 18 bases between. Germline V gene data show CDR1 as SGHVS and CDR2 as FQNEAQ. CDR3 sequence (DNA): TGTGCCAGCAGCACCCATACCCGGCAGGGAAACACCGGGGAGCTGTTTTTT. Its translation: CASSTHTRQGNTGELFF.

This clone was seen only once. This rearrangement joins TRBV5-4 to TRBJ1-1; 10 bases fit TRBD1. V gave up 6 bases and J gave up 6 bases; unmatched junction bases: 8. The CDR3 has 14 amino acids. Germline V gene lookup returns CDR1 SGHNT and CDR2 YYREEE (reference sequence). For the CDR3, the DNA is TGTGCCAGCACCGATGACAGGGGGCGCGCTGAAGCTTTCTTT. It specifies CASTDDRGRAEAFF.

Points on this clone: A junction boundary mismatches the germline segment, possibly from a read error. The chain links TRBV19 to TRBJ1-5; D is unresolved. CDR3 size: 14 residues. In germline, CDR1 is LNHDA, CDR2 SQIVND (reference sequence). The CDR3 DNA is TGTGCCAGTAATTCGGCTTGGTTGGACCCCGGAACCCGGTTT. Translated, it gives CASNSAWLDPGTRF.

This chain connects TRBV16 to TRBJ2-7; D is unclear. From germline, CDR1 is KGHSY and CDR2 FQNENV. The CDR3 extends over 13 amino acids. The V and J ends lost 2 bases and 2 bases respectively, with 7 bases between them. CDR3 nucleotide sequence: TGTGCCAGCAGCCAAGGACCAACCTACGAGCAGTACTTC. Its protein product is CASSQGPTYEQYF.

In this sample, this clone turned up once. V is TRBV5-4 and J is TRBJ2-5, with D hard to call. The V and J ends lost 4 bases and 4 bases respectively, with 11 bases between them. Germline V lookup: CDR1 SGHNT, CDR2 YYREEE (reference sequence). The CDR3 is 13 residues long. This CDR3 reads CASSLPGRETQYF. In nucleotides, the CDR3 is TGTGCCAGCAGCCTCCCGGGTAGAGAGACCCAGTACTTC. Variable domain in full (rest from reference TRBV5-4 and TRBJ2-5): ETGVTQSPTHLIKTRGQQVTLRCSSQSGHNTVSWYQQALGQGPQFIFQYYREEENGRGNFPPRFSGLQFPNYSSELNVNALELDDSALYLCASSLPGRETQYFGPGTRLLVL.

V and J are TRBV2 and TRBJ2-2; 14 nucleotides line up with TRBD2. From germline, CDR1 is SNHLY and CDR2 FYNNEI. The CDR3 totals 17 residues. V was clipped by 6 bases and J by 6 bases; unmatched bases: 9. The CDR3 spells CASSAGLAGGPSGELFF. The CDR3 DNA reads TGTGCCAGCAGCGCCGGACTAGCGGGAGGACCGTCCGGGGAGCTGTTTTTT.

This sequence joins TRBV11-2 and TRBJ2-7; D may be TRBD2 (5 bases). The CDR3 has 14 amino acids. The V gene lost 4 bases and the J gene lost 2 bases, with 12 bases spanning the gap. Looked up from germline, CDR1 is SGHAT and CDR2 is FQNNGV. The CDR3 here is CASSYGVQAYEQYF. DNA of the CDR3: TGTGCCAGCAGCTACGGGGTCCAGGCCTACGAGCAGTACTTC.

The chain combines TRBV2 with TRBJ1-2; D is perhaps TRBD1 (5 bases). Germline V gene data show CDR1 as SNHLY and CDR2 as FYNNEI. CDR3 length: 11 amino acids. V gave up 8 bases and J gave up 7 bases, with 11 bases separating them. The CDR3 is CASWGGVGYTF. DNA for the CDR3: TGTGCCAGCTGGGGAGGGGTTGGCTACACCTTC.

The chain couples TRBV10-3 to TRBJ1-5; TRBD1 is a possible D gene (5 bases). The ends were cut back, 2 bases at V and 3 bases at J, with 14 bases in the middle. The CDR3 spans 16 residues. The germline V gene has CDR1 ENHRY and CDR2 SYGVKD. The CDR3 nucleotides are TGTGCCATCAGTGAGGAAGGGGCGGAGATCAATCAGCCCCAGCATTTT. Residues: CAISEEGAEINQPQHF.

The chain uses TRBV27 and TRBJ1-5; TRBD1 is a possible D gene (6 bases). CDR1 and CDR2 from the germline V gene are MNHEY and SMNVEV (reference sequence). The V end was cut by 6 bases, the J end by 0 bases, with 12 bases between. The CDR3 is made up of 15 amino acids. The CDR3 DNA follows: TGTGCCAGCAGCCCGGGACAACATAGCAATCAGCCCCAGCATTTT. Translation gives CASSPGQHSNQPQHF.

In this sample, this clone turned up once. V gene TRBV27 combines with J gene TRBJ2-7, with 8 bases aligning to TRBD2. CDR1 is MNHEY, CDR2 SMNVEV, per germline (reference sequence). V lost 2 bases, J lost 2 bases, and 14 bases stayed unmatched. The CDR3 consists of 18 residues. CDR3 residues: CASSLAHERGGPPYEQYF. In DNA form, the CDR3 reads TGTGCCAGCAGTTTAGCCCACGAGCGCGGGGGGCCGCCCTACGAGCAGTACTTC.

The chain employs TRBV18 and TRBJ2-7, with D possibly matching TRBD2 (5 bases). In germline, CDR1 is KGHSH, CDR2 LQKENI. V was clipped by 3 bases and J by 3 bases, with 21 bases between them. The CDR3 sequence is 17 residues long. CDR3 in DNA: TGTGCCAGCTCACCTGAGAGCGGTGGGCAGTTCCTCTACGAGCAGTACTTC. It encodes CASSPESGGQFLYEQYF.

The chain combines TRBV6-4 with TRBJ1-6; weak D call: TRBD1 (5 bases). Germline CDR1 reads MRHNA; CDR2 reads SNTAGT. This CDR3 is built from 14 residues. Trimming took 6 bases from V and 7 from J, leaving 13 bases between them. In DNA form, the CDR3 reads TGTGCCAGCAGCCGGGACGCATGGAATTCACCCCTCCACTTT. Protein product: CASSRDAWNSPLHF.

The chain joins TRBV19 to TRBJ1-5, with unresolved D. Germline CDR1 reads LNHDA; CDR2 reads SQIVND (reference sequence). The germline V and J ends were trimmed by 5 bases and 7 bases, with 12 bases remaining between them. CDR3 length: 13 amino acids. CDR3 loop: CASSVGFRQPQHF. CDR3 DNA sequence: TGTGCCAGTAGTGTCGGCTTTCGACAGCCCCAGCATTTT.

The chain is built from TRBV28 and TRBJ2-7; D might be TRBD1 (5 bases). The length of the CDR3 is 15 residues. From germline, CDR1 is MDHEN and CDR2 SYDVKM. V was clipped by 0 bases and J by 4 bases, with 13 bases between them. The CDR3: CASSLWAGPSYEQYF. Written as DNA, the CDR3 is TGTGCCAGCAGTTTATGGGCAGGGCCTAGTTACGAGCAGTACTTC.

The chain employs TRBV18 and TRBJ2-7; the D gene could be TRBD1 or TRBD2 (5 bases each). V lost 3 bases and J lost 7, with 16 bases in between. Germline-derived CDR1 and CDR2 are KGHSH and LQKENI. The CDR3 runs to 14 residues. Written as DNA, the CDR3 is TGTGCCAGCTCACCGAACCTTGAGGGGCTGGAGCAGTACTTC. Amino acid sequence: CASSPNLEGLEQYF.

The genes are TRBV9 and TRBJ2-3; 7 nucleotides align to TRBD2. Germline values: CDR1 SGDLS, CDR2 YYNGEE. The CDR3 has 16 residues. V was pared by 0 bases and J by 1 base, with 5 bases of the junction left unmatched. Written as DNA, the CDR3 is TGTGCCAGCAGCGTAGGTGCGGGAGTGGGCACAGATACGCAGTATTTT. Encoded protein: CASSVGAGVGTDTQYF.

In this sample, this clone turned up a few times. The CDR3 spells CASSFVGGPKKLFF. Here the CDR3 DNA reads TGTGCCAGCAGTTTCGTGGGAGGACCGAAAAAACTGTTTTTT. This rearrangement joins TRBV28 to TRBJ1-4, with unresolved D. V gave up 3 bases and J gave up 9 bases, with 14 bases separating them. The CDR3 consists of 14 residues. Germline V CDR1 and CDR2: MDHEN, SYDVKM.

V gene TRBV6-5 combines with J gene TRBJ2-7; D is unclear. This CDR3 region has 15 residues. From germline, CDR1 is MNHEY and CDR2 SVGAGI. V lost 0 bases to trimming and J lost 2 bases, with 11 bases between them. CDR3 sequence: CASSYSSSEAYEQYF. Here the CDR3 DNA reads TGTGCCAGCAGTTACTCTTCCAGTGAAGCCTACGAGCAGTACTTC.

CDR3: CASSGLRDRDYGYTF. As DNA, the CDR3 is TGTGCCAGCAGTGGACTCCGGGACAGGGACTATGGCTACACCTTC. The chain joins TRBV2 to TRBJ1-2, with 9 nucleotides matching TRBD1. Looked up from germline, CDR1 is SNHLY and CDR2 is FYNNEI. Losses at the gene ends were 4 bases for V and 3 bases for J; bases not matched to a gene: 6. CDR3 length equals 15 residues.

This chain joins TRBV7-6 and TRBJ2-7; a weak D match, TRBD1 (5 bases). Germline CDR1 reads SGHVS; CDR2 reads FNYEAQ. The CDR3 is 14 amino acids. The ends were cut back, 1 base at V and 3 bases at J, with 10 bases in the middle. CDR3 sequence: CASSLGQTYYEQYF. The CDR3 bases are TGTGCCAGCAGCTTAGGACAGACCTACTACGAGCAGTACTTC.

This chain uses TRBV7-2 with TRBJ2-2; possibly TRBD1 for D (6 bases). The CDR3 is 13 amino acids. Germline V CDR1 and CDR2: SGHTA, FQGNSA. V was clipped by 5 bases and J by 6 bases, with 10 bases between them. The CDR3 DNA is TGTGCCAGCAGCCGCAGGGGTCCCGGGGAGCTGTTTTTT. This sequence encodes CASSRRGPGELFF.

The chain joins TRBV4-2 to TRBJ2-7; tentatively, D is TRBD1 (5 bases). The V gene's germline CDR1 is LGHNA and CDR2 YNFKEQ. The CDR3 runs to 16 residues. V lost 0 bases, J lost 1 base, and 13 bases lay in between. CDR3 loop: CASSQEYRQGSYEQYF. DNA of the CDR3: TGTGCCAGCAGCCAAGAGTACCGGCAGGGTTCCTACGAGCAGTACTTC.

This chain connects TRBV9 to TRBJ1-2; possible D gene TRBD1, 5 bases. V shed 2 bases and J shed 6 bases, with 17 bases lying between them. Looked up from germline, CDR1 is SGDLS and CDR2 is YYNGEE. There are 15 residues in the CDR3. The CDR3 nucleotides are TGTGCCAGCAGCGTGGGGTTATCAGGGAGCCATGGCTACACCTTC. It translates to CASSVGLSGSHGYTF.

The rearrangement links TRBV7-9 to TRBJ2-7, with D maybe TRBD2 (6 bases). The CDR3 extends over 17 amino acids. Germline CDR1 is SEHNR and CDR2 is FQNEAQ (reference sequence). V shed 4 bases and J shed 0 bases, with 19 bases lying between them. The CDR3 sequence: CASSSTDGTSSSYEQYF. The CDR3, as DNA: TGTGCCAGCAGCTCCACCGATGGGACTTCAAGCTCCTACGAGCAGTACTTC.

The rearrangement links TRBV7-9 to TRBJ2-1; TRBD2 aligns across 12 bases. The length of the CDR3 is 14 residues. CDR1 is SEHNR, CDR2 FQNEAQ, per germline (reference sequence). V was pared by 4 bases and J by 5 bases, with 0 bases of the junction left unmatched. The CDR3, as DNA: TGTGCCAGCAGCTGGACTAGCGGGGACAATGAGCAGTTCTTC. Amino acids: CASSWTSGDNEQFF.